The rows below give T cell receptor beta chains drawn from one sample of a study of T-cell reconstitution after alpha-beta-depleted transplantation in children. TCRdb re-derived calls from the PCR reads in MiXCR, one entry per CDR3 protein. Of hundreds of thousands of distinct CDR3 sequences detected, around an eighth appear once; the ten largest clones hold around 6.1%. This specimen was PBMCs from the stem cell graft donor, taken from the stem cell graft. All receptors come from a human donor who donated a stem cell graft to a child with combined immunodeficiency. The CDR3 runs from the conserved cysteine through the conserved F or W. D genes are given only for firm matches. Clone size is given for some rows only: seen once, a few or many times, or a class if the clone is expanded.

size: many
J: TRBJ2-1
V: TRBV7-8
D: TRBD2
DNA: TGTGCCAGCAGTTTACTAGCGGGGGACTACAATGAGCAGTTCTTC
CDR3: CASSLLAGDYNEQFF

size: many
J: TRBJ2-2
V: TRBV9
D: TRBD1
DNA: TGTGCCAGCAGCCGGGACAGCCTAAACACCGGGGAGCTGTTTTTT
CDR3: CASSRDSLNTGELFF

size: many
J: TRBJ2-1
V: TRBV6-2/TRBV6-3
D: TRBD1
DNA: TGTGCCAGCAGTTACACGGACAGGCAAGAGCAGTTCTTC
CDR3: CASSYTDRQEQFF

size: NA
J: TRBJ2-7
V: TRBV7-2
D: TRBD1
DNA: TGTGCCAGCAGCCACCCGGGACAGGGATTCTACGAGCAGTACTTC
CDR3: CASSHPGQGFYEQYF

size: few
J: TRBJ2-1
V: TRBV20-1
D: TRBD2
DNA: TGCAGTGCTGCGGGAGTGGGTAATGAGCAGTTCTTC
CDR3: CSAAGVGNEQFF

size: many
J: TRBJ2-7
V: TRBV20-1
D: NA
DNA: TGCAGTGCTAGCTCGGGACTTATAGACTACGAGCAGTACTTC
CDR3: CSASSGLIDYEQYF

size: NA
J: TRBJ2-7
V: TRBV5-1
D: NA
DNA: TGCGCCAGCAGCTCCCAAGGCAAGGGGGGATCCTACGAGCAGTACTTC
CDR3: CASSSQGKGGSYEQYF

size: few
J: TRBJ2-7
V: TRBV12-3/TRBV12-4
D: NA
DNA: TGTGCCAGCAGTTTACCTACCTCCCACTACGAGCAGTACTTC
CDR3: CASSLPTSHYEQYF

size: many
J: TRBJ2-1
V: TRBV7-2
D: NA
DNA: TGTGCCAGCAGCCCCCTGAGGCTAGCGGACAGGAATGAGCAGTTCTTC
CDR3: CASSPLRLADRNEQFF

size: many
J: TRBJ2-3
V: TRBV7-2
D: NA
DNA: TGTGCCAGCAGCATATCGGGACTCCTCACAGATACGCAGTATTTT
CDR3: CASSISGLLTDTQYF

size: many
J: TRBJ2-1
V: TRBV20-1
D: TRBD2
DNA: TGCAGTGCTAGTGGACTAGCGGGAGTTCAGGAGCAGTTCTTC
CDR3: CSASGLAGVQEQFF

size: NA
J: TRBJ2-6
V: TRBV21-1
D: NA
DNA: TGTGCCAGCAGCAGCCCCACAATCCATCGGGCCAACGTCCTGACTTTC
CDR3: CASSSPTIHRANVLTF

size: many
J: TRBJ2-1
V: TRBV7-3
D: NA
DNA: TGTGCCAGCAGCTTAAGTAGAGGGGACCACAATGAGCAGTTCTTC
CDR3: CASSLSRGDHNEQFF

size: NA
J: TRBJ2-1
V: TRBV20-1
D: TRBD2
DNA: TGCAGTGCTGCAATCGGACTAGCGGGAGGACCGAGCTCCTACAATGAGCAGTTCTTC
CDR3: CSAAIGLAGGPSSYNEQFF

size: many
J: TRBJ1-6
V: TRBV25-1
D: NA
DNA: TGTGCCAGCAGTCTCGGACAGCTTTCACCCCTCCACTTT
CDR3: CASSLGQLSPLHF

size: few
J: TRBJ2-1
V: TRBV12-3/TRBV12-4
D: NA
DNA: TGTGCCAGCAGCCGGGGACGTTCCTACAATGAGCAGTTCTTC
CDR3: CASSRGRSYNEQFF

size: NA
J: TRBJ2-5
V: TRBV10-3
D: TRBD2
DNA: TGTGCCATCAGTGAGTCGAGACTAGCGGGAGGGCCGAAGGGAGAGACCCAGTACTTC
CDR3: CAISESRLAGGPKGETQYF

size: many
J: TRBJ2-5
V: TRBV29-1
D: NA
DNA: TGCAGCGTTGAATTGGAGACCCAGTACTTC
CDR3: CSVELETQYF

size: many
J: TRBJ1-6
V: TRBV15
D: NA
DNA: TGTGCCACCAGCAGCCCAGGCGTGAGTTCACCCCTCCACTTT
CDR3: CATSSPGVSSPLHF

size: few
J: TRBJ1-2
V: TRBV20-1
D: TRBD1
DNA: TGCAGTGCTTCTCCCTTACAGGGGATAGGCTACACCTTC
CDR3: CSASPLQGIGYTF

size: NA
J: TRBJ2-3
V: TRBV18
D: TRBD1
DNA: TGTGCCAGCTCAGGGGACAGGGAACCAGATACGCAGTATTTT
CDR3: CASSGDREPDTQYF

size: few
J: TRBJ2-5
V: TRBV7-2
D: TRBD1
DNA: TGTGCCAGCAGCCCCATCCTACAGGGGGCCTCGGAGACCCAGTACTTC
CDR3: CASSPILQGASETQYF

size: NA
J: TRBJ2-2
V: TRBV12-3/TRBV12-4
D: NA
DNA: TGTGCCAGCAGTTCCGGCTGGGAGGGGGAGCTGTTTTTT
CDR3: CASSSGWEGELFF

size: few
J: TRBJ1-1
V: TRBV6-1
D: NA
DNA: TGTGCCAGCAAGGTGGGTCAGTACACTGAAGCTTTCTTT
CDR3: CASKVGQYTEAFF

size: NA
J: TRBJ1-1
V: TRBV7-3
D: TRBD1
DNA: TGTGCCAGCGGTACAGGGGCGCAGGGCACTGAAGCTTTCTTT
CDR3: CASGTGAQGTEAFF